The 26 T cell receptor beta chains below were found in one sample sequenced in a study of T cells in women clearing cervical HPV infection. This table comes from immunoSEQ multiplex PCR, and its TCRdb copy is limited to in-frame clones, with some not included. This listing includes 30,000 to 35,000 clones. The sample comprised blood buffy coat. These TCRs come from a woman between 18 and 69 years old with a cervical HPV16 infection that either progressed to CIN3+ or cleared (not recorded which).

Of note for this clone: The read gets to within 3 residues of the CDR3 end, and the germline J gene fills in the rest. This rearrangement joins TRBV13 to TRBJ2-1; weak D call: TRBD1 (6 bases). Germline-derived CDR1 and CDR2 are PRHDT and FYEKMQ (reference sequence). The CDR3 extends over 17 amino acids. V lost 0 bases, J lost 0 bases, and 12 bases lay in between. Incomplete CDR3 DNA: TGTGCCAGCAGCTTAGGCCTTCAGGGGACCTCCTACAATGAG. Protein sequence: CASSLGLQGTSYNE. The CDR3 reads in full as CASSLGLQGTSYNEQFF.

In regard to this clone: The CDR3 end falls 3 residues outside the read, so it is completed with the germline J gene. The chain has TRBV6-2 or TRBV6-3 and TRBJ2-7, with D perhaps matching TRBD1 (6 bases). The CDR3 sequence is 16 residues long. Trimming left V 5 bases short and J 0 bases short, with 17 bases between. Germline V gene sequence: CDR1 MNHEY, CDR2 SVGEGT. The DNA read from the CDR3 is TGTGCCAGCAGTAAACCGACAGGTACCAGCTCCTACGAG. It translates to CASSKPTGTSSYE. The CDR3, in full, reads CASSKPTGTSSYEQYF.

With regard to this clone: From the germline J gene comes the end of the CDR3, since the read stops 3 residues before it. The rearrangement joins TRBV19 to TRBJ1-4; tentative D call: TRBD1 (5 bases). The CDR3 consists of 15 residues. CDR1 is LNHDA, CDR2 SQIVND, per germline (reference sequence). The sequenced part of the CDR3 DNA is TGTGCCAGTAGTATGTGGGGATCTGGGGCCAACGTA. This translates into CASSMWGSGANV. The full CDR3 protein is CASSMWGSGANVLFF.

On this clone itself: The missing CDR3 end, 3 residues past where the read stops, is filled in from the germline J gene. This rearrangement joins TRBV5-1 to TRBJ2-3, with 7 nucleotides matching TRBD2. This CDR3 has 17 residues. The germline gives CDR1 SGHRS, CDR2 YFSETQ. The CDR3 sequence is CASSSSAGHLDSETQYF. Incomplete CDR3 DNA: TGCGCCAGCAGCTCATCAGCGGGGCATCTAGATTCGGAGACG.

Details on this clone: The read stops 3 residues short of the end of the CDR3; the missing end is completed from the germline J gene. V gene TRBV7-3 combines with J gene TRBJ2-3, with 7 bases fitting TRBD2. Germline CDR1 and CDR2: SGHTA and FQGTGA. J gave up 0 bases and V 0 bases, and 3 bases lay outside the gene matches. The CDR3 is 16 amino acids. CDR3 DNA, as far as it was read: TGTGCCAGCAGCTTAACGGTGCGGGGGAGCACAGATACG. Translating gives CASSLTVRGSTDT. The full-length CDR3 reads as CASSLTVRGSTDTQYF.

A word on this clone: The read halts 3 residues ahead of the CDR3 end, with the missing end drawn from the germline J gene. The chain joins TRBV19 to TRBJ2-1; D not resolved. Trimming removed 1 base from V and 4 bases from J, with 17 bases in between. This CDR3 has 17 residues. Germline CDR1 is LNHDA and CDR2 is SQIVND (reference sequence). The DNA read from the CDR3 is TGTGCCAGTAGTATAGCAAGCTTCGACTCTCGGTACAATGAG. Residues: CASSIASFDSRYNE. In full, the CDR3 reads CASSIASFDSRYNEQFF.

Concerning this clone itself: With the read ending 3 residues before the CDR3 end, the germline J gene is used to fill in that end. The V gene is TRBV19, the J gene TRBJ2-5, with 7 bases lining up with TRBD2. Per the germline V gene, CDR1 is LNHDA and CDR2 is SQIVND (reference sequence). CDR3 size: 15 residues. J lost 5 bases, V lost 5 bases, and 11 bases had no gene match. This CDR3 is CASSPSPTSMETQYF. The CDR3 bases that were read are TGTGCCAGTAGTCCATCTCCGACTAGCATGGAGACC.

The sequenced part of the CDR3 DNA is TGTGCCTGGAGTGAGAGCGACAGGGGGCCTCAGCCC. Translation gives CAWSESDRGPQP. The entire CDR3 protein is CAWSESDRGPQPQHF. V and J are TRBV30 and TRBJ1-5; the match to TRBD1 covers 10 bases. The read ends 3 residues shy of where the CDR3 ends; the end is completed using the germline J gene. CDR1 GTSNPN and CDR2 SVGIG come from the germline V gene (reference sequence). Trimming took 1 base from V and 6 from J; bases not matched to a gene: 6. The CDR3 has 15 residues.

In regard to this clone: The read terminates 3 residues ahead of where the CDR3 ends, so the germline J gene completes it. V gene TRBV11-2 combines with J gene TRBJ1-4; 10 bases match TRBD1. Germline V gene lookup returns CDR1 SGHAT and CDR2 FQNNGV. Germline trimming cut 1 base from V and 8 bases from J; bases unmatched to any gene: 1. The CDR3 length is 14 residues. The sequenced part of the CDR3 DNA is TGTGCCAGCAGCTTAGGACAGGGGGCGGAAAAA. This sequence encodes CASSLGQGAEK. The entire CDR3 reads CASSLGQGAEKLFF.

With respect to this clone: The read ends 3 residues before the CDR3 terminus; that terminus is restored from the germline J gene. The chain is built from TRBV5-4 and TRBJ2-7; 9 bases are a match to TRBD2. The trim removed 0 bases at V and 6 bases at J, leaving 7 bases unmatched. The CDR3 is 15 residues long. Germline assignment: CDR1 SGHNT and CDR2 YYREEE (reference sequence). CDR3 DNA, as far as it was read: TGTGCCAGCAGCTTGGGGTCTAGCGGGACGCGCGAG. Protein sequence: CASSLGSSGTRE. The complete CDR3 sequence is CASSLGSSGTREQYF.

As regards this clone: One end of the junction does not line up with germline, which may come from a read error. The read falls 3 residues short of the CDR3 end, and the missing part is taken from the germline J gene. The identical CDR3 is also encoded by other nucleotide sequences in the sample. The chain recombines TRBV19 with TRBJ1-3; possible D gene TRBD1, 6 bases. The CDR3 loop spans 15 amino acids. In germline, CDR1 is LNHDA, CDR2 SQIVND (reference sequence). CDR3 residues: CASRLDRSSGNTIYF. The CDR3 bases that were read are TGTGCCAGTAGGCTAGACAGGAGCTCTGGAAACACA.

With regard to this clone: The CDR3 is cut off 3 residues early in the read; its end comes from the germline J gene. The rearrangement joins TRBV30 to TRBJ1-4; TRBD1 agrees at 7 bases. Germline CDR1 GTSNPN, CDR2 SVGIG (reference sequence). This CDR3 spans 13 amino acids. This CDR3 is CAWSRDSNSPLFF. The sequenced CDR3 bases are TGTGCCTGGAGTAGGGACAGTAATTCACCA.

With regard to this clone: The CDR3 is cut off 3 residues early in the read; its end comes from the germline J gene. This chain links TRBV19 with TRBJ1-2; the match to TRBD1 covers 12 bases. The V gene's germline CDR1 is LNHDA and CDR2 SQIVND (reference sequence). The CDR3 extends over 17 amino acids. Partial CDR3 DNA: TGTGCCAGTAGTATAGAGGTGGGACAGGGGGCCAAAAACATC. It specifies CASSIEVGQGAKNI. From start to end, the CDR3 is CASSIEVGQGAKNIYTF. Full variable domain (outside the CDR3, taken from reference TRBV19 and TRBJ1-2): DGGITQSPKYLFRKEGQNVTLSCEQNLNHDAMYWYRQDPGQGLRLIYYSQIVNDFQKGDIAEGYSVSREKKESFPLTVTSAQKNPTAFYLCASSIEVGQGAKNIYTFGSGTRLTVV.

The CDR3 spells CASTQGRPGVQETQYF. CDR3 DNA (partial): TGTGCCAGCACCCAGGGTAGGCCTGGGGTACAAGAGACC. The V call is TRBV7-6, the J call TRBJ2-5, with TRBD1 as a possible D gene (5 bases). The read falls 3 residues short of the CDR3 end, and the missing part is taken from the germline J gene. The CDR3 runs to 16 residues. Between the trimmed V and J ends, which lost 7 bases and 2 bases, there was a span of 20 bases. Germline values: CDR1 SGHVS, CDR2 FNYEAQ. Variable domain in full (rest from reference TRBV7-6 and TRBJ2-5): GAGVSQSPRYKVTKRGQDVALRCDPISGHVSLYWYRQALGQGPEFLTYFNYEAQQDKSGLPNDRFSAERPEGSISTLTIQRTEQRDSAMYRCASTQGRPGVQETQYFGPGTRLLVL.

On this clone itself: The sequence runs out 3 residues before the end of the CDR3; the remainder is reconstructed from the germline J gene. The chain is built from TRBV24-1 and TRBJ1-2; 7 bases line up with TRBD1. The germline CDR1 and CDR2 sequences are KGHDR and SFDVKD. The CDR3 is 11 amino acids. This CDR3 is CATQGIEGYTF. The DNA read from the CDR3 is TGTGCCACACAGGGGATCGAGGGC.

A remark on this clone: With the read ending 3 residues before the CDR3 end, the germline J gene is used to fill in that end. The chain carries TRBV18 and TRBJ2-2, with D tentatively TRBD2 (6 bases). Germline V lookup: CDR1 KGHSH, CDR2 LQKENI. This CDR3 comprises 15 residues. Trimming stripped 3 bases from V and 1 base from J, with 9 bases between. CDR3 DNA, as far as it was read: TGTGCCAGCTCACCGGCGGGACTGAACACCGGGGAG. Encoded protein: CASSPAGLNTGE. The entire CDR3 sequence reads CASSPAGLNTGELFF.

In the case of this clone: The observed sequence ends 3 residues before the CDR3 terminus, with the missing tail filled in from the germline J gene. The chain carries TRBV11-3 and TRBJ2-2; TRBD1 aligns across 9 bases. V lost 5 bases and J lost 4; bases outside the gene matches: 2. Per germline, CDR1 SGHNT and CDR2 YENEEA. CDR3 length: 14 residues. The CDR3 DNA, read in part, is TGTGCCAGCAGCCTGGGACAGGGCACCGGGGAG. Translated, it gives CASSLGQGTGE. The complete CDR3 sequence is CASSLGQGTGELFF.

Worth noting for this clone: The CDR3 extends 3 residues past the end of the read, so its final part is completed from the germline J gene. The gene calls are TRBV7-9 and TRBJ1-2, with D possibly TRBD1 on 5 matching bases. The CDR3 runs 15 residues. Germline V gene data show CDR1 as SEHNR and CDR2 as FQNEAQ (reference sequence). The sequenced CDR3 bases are TGTGCCAGCAGCAGACGCGGGGGGGAGTACAATGAC. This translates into CASSRRGGEYND. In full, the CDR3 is CASSRRGGEYNDYTF.

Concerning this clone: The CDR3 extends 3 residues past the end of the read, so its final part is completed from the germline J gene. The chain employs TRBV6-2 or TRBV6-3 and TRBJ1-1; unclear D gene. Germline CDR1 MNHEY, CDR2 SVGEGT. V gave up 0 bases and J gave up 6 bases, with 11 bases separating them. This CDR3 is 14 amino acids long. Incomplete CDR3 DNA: TGTGCCAGCAGTTACTCTAGCGGGCTGTCTGAA. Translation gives CASSYSSGLSE. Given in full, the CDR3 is CASSYSSGLSEAFF.

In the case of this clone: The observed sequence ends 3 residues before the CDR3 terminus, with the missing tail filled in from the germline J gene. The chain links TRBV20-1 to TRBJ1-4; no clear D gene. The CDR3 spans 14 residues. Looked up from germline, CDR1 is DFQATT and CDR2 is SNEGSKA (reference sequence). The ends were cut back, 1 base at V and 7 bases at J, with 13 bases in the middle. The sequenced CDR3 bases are TGCAGTGCTAGAGGAGTAGCGGGAGGTGAAAAA. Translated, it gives CSARGVAGGEK. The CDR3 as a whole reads CSARGVAGGEKLFF.

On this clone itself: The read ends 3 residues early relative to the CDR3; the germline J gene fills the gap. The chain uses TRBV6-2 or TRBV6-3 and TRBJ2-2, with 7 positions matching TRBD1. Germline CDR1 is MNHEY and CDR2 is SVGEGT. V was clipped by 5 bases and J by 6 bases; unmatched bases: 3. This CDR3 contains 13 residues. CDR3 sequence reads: CASSDQGAGELFF. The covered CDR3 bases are TGTGCCAGCAGTGACCAGGGGGCCGGGGAG.

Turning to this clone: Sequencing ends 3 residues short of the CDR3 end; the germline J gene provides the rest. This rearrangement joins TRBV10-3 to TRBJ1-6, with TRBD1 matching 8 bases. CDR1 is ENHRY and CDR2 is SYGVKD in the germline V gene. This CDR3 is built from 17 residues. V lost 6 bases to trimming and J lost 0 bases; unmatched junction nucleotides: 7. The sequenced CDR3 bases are TGTGCCATCAGCAAAGGACAGGGAAGCTCCTATAATTCACCC. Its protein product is CAISKGQGSSYNSP. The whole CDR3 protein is CAISKGQGSSYNSPLHF.

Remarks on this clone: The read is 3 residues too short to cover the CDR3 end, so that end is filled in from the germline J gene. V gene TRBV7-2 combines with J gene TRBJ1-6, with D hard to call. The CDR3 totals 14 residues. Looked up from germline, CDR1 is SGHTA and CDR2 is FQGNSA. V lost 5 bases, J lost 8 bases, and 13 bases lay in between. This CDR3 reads CASSPQHKYSPLHF. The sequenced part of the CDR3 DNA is TGTGCCAGCAGCCCCCAACACAAGTATTCACCC.

The DNA read from the CDR3 is TGCGCCAGCAGCTTGGCCCCGGGGACTAGCGGGACTAGCACAGATACG. Translation gives CASSLAPGTSGTSTDT. The whole CDR3 is CASSLAPGTSGTSTDTQYF. This chain uses TRBV5-1 with TRBJ2-3; 13 positions match TRBD2. The CDR3 end falls 3 residues outside the read, so it is completed with the germline J gene. The germline V gene encodes CDR1 SGHRS and CDR2 YFSETQ. This CDR3 is built from 19 residues. V trimming: 0 bases; J trimming: 0 bases; junction bases outside the gene matches: 7.

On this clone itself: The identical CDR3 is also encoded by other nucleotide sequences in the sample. The DNA read from the CDR3 is TGTGCCTGGAGGGAAGGGTCTGGAAACACC. The encoded protein is CAWREGSGNT. In full, the CDR3 reads CAWREGSGNTIYF. This sequence joins TRBV30 and TRBJ1-3; D is unresolved. The DNA ends 3 residues before the CDR3 does, and the rest of the CDR3 is filled in from the germline J gene. The CDR3 extends over 13 amino acids. Germline CDR1 GTSNPN, CDR2 SVGIG (reference sequence). Trimming took 3 bases from V and 1 from J, leaving 7 bases between them.

The CDR3 loop is CASIDAGGAGNTIYF. CDR3 DNA, as far as it was read: TGTGCCAGCATTGACGCAGGGGGCGCGGGAAACACC. V gene TRBV6-2 or TRBV6-3 combines with J gene TRBJ1-3; TRBD1 matches 8 bases. The read halts 3 residues ahead of the CDR3 end, with the missing end drawn from the germline J gene. The CDR3 runs 15 residues. Per germline, CDR1 MNHEY and CDR2 SVGEGT. The trim removed 7 bases at V and 4 bases at J, leaving 9 bases unmatched.